The 28 T cell receptor beta chains below were found in one sample sequenced in a study of blood T cell repertoires in COVID-19. Libraries were prepared by immunoSEQ multiplex PCR; TCRdb keeps only in-frame clonotypes and omits some of them. Of about 100,000 clones listed, roughly 84% are singletons. Sequencing was done on a sample of peripheral blood. The source of these receptors is a man aged 30 to 45 in a cohort sampled during active COVID-19.

The CDR3 DNA is TGTGCCACGGCGTACTACGCTCGGGAGACCCAGTACTTC. This sequence encodes CATAYYARETQYF. V usage is TRBV2 and J usage is TRBJ2-5; D is ambiguous. The V end lost 10 bases, the J end lost 5 bases, and 17 bases lay between the germline ends. CDR3 length: 13 amino acids. Germline lookup yields CDR1 SNHLY and CDR2 FYNNEI.

V is TRBV5-1 and J is TRBJ1-4; the match to TRBD1 covers 7 bases. Germline V gene sequence: CDR1 SGHRS, CDR2 YFSETQ. V gave up 3 bases and J gave up 0 bases; unmatched junction bases: 2. This CDR3 has 15 amino acids. CDR3 loop: CASSSDRATNEKLFF. As DNA, the CDR3 is TGCGCCAGCAGCTCCGACAGGGCAACTAATGAAAAACTGTTTTTT.

This chain connects TRBV15 to TRBJ2-3, with a tentative D call TRBD2 (6 bases). In germline, CDR1 is LNHNV, CDR2 YYDKDF (reference sequence). The CDR3 runs to 16 residues. V gave up 1 base and J gave up 0 bases, with 11 bases separating them. The DNA for the CDR3 is TGTGCCACCAGCAGAGCCCTCCGGGAGAGCACAGATACGCAGTATTTT. Its translation: CATSRALRESTDTQYF.

The chain has TRBV9 and TRBJ1-2; D may be TRBD1 (5 bases). This CDR3 has 16 amino acids. Germline-derived CDR1 and CDR2 are SGDLS and YYNGEE. V lost 2 bases and J 7 bases, leaving 21 bases between the germline ends. The CDR3: CASSVDGRAVSSGYTF. DNA for the CDR3: TGTGCCAGCAGCGTCGATGGCAGGGCCGTATCCAGTGGCTACACCTTC.

A single count supports this clone. This chain connects TRBV7-9 to TRBJ2-7, with 9 bases lining up with TRBD1. This CDR3 region has 15 residues. Germline loops: CDR1 SEHNR, CDR2 FQNEAQ (reference sequence). V dropped 5 bases and J dropped 2; count of bases not matched to a gene: 7. CDR3 sequence: CASSQGTGRPYEQYF. The CDR3 DNA follows: TGTGCCAGCAGCCAAGGGACAGGGCGACCCTACGAGCAGTACTTC.

V is TRBV5-1 and J is TRBJ1-1; 8 nucleotides agree with TRBD1. The germline CDR1 and CDR2 sequences are SGHRS and YFSETQ. Germline trimming cut 3 bases from V and 3 bases from J; bases unmatched to any gene: 7. The length of the CDR3 is 15 residues. The CDR3 protein is CASSYQGARDTEAFF. The CDR3 DNA follows: TGCGCCAGCAGCTATCAGGGGGCGCGCGACACTGAAGCTTTCTTT.

The chain combines TRBV11-2 with TRBJ2-1; 10 nucleotides agree with TRBD1. Looked up from germline, CDR1 is SGHAT and CDR2 is FQNNGV. This CDR3 is built from 14 residues. V lost 6 bases to trimming and J lost 8 bases; unmatched junction nucleotides: 7. The CDR3 loop is CASRSGQGFDEQFF. Written as DNA, the CDR3 is TGTGCCAGCAGGTCGGGACAGGGGTTCGATGAGCAGTTCTTC.

The chain recombines TRBV5-1 with TRBJ1-3; D possibly corresponds to TRBD1 (5 bases). This CDR3 has 15 residues. Trimming left V 4 bases short and J 3 bases short, with 14 bases between. Germline loops: CDR1 SGHRS, CDR2 YFSETQ. The CDR3 sequence: CASSRPTADGNTIYF. CDR3 DNA sequence: TGCGCCAGCAGCCGCCCGACAGCAGATGGAAACACCATATATTTT.

The V and J genes are TRBV18 and TRBJ1-6; D gene ambiguous. This CDR3 has 15 residues. Germline lookup yields CDR1 KGHSH and CDR2 LQKENI. V was shortened by 0 bases and J by 4 bases, with 7 bases between the two germline ends. The CDR3 loop is CASSPPTVYNSPLHF. In nucleotides, the CDR3 is TGTGCCAGCTCACCACCCACGGTTTATAATTCACCCCTCCACTTT.

This clone has just a few counts. V is TRBV5-1 and J is TRBJ2-3; 8 nucleotides line up with TRBD2. In germline, CDR1 is SGHRS, CDR2 YFSETQ. The CDR3 covers 17 residues. V gave up 0 bases and J gave up 4 bases; unmatched junction bases: 10. DNA for the CDR3: TGCGCCAGCAGCTTGGCCCTCGGGGGGGAAGGGGCAGATACGCAGTATTTT. It yields the protein CASSLALGGEGADTQYF.

This chain uses TRBV2 with TRBJ1-4; 7 positions match TRBD1. Germline loops: CDR1 SNHLY, CDR2 FYNNEI. The V segment lost 6 bases and the J segment 3 bases; nucleotides outside the gene matches: 4. The CDR3 has 14 amino acids. The CDR3 loop is CASSDGQANEKLFF. DNA for the CDR3: TGTGCCAGCAGCGACGGACAGGCTAATGAAAAACTGTTTTTT.

This chain connects TRBV5-1 to TRBJ2-5, with 9 bases matching TRBD1. CDR1 and CDR2 (germline): SGHRS, YFSETQ. CDR3 length: 15 residues. With 4 bases clipped from V and 5 bases from J, the junction kept 9 bases outside the gene matches. CDR3 sequence (DNA): TGCGCCAGCAGCCCGGACCTGACAGGGGGTGAGACCCAGTACTTC. As protein: CASSPDLTGGETQYF.

The V and J genes are TRBV14 and TRBJ1-3; D might be TRBD1 (5 bases). The CDR3 spans 15 residues. CDR1 is SGHDN, CDR2 FVKESK, per germline. Trimming shortened V by 4 bases and J by 0 bases, and 10 bases separated the two germline ends. This CDR3 is CASSLGLLSGNTIYF. The CDR3 DNA sequence: TGTGCCAGCAGCCTGGGACTGCTCTCTGGAAACACCATATATTTT.

This clone was found once. The identical CDR3 is also encoded by other nucleotide sequences in the sample. This rearrangement joins TRBV12-3 or TRBV12-4 to TRBJ2-2; D gene uncertain. Between the trimmed V and J ends, which lost 3 bases and 3 bases, there was a span of 5 bases. The CDR3 consists of 13 residues. This CDR3 is CASSLSDTGELFF. CDR3 in DNA: TGTGCCAGCAGTTTGTCGGACACCGGGGAGCTGTTTTTT.

Here the CDR3 DNA reads TGTGCCAGCAGTTACCTAGAGAATCAGCCCCAGCATTTT. It is translated as CASSYLENQPQHF. The chain links TRBV6-2 or TRBV6-3 to TRBJ1-5; D not resolved. CDR3 size: 13 residues. Germline V lookup: CDR1 MNHEY, CDR2 SVGEGT. V was trimmed by 2 bases and J by 4 bases, leaving 6 bases between them.

This clone was counted once. This chain connects TRBV5-1 to TRBJ1-3; the D gene is possibly TRBD1 (5 bases). Trimming took 10 bases from V and 4 from J, leaving 12 bases between them. Germline V gives CDR1 SGHRS, CDR2 YFSETQ. The CDR3 is 12 amino acids. CDR3 nucleotide sequence: TGCGCCTCGGGGGGGACCGGAAACACCATATATTTT. Residues: CASGGTGNTIYF.

The chain carries TRBV10-1 and TRBJ1-4; TRBD1 matches at 10 bases. The CDR3 totals 15 residues. Germline CDR1 is WNHNN and CDR2 is SYGVQD (reference sequence). The trim removed 4 bases at V and 8 bases at J, leaving 7 bases unmatched. CDR3 sequence (DNA): TGCGCCAGCAGTGGCCGGGACAGGGGCGGAGAAAAACTGTTTTTT. Protein sequence: CASSGRDRGGEKLFF.

The rearrangement joins TRBV2 to TRBJ2-7, with a possible D match to TRBD1 (6 bases). The CDR3 has 12 residues. Trimming cost V 4 bases and J 2 bases, with 6 bases left between them. Germline V CDR1 and CDR2: SNHLY, FYNNEI. The DNA for the CDR3 is TGTGCCAGCAGTGGACAGGCCTACGAGCAGTACTTC. This translates into CASSGQAYEQYF.

This chain joins TRBV29-1 and TRBJ2-7; 8 positions agree with TRBD1. This CDR3 spans 14 amino acids. The germline V gene encodes CDR1 SQVTM and CDR2 ANQGSEA. The junction had 13 bases not matched to a gene; V was cut back by 7 bases and J by 5 bases. Written as DNA, the CDR3 is TGCAGCGCTAGGACAGGGAACTACTGGGACGAGCAGTACTTC. This encodes CSARTGNYWDEQYF.

The chain couples TRBV6-2 or TRBV6-3 to TRBJ2-3; TRBD1 aligns across 8 bases. Per the germline V gene, CDR1 is MNHEY and CDR2 is SVGEGT. Trimming took 0 bases from V and 2 from J; bases not matched to a gene: 7. The CDR3 sequence is 17 residues long. CDR3 sequence reads: CASSYSGTGSFTDTQYF. The DNA for the CDR3 is TGTGCCAGCAGTTACTCCGGGACAGGATCCTTCACAGATACGCAGTATTTT.

V and J are TRBV5-1 and TRBJ2-5; D gene unclear. V was pared by 2 bases and J by 2 bases, with 7 bases between. The germline V gene encodes CDR1 SGHRS and CDR2 YFSETQ. The CDR3 has 13 amino acids. The CDR3 sequence is CASSFYGQETQYF. The CDR3 DNA follows: TGCGCCAGCAGCTTCTACGGTCAAGAGACCCAGTACTTC.

The V gene is TRBV30, the J gene TRBJ1-2; 7 positions match TRBD1. Germline V gives CDR1 GTSNPN, CDR2 SVGIG (reference sequence). With V trimmed by 0 bases and J by 4 bases, 5 bases remained unmatched. The CDR3 extends over 14 amino acids. The CDR3 region is CAWSVRGRIYGYTF. As DNA, the CDR3 is TGTGCCTGGAGTGTAAGGGGGCGCATCTATGGCTACACCTTC.

The CDR3 coding sequence is TGCGCCAGCAGCCAAGTTTTAGCAGGGAATAATGAAAAACTGTTTTTT. Its protein is CASSQVLAGNNEKLFF. J is TRBJ1-4 and V is TRBV4-1, with TRBD1 as a possible D gene (5 bases). V was clipped by 1 base and J by 4 bases, with 13 bases between them. The CDR3 spans 16 residues. CDR1 is MGHRA and CDR2 is YSYEKL in the germline V gene.

The rearrangement joins TRBV27 to TRBJ2-3, with D unclear. V was pared by 3 bases and J by 0 bases, with 10 bases between. Germline CDR1 is MNHEY and CDR2 is SMNVEV (reference sequence). CDR3 length: 15 residues. The CDR3 loop reads CASSFLGRSTDTQYF. For the CDR3, the DNA is TGTGCCAGCAGTTTTCTGGGCCGAAGCACAGATACGCAGTATTTT.

V gene TRBV2 combines with J gene TRBJ2-4; maybe TRBD2 (5 bases). Germline loops: CDR1 SNHLY, CDR2 FYNNEI. There are 15 residues in the CDR3. Trimming pared 5 bases from V and 4 bases from J, leaving 15 bases between. The DNA for the CDR3 is TGTGCCAGCAGTTACGCCGGGGTTACTAAAAACATTCAGTACTTC. As protein: CASSYAGVTKNIQYF.

Points on this clone: The same CDR3 also results from other DNA sequences found in this sample. The gene calls are TRBV6-6 and TRBJ1-5; D may be TRBD1 (5 bases). Germline V CDR1 and CDR2: MNHNY, SVGAGI (reference sequence). V was cut by 5 bases and J by 1 base, with 9 bases left in between. The CDR3 extends over 14 amino acids. CDR3 residues: CASSPRGSNQPQHF. The CDR3 nucleotides are TGTGCCAGCAGTCCCCGGGGGAGCAATCAGCCCCAGCATTTT.

J is TRBJ2-2 and V is TRBV5-1; 7 bases are a match to TRBD1. J lost 5 bases, V lost 4 bases, and 8 bases had no gene match. This CDR3 region has 15 residues. CDR1 SGHRS and CDR2 YFSETQ come from the germline V gene. The CDR3 nucleotides are TGCGCCAGCAGCCGCGGAACAGGGGAAACCGGGGAGCTGTTTTTT. It encodes CASSRGTGETGELFF.

The V gene is TRBV9, the J gene TRBJ1-3; weak D call: TRBD1 (6 bases). The CDR3 consists of 15 residues. Trimming took off 4 bases at V and 0 bases at J, with 11 bases between the two ends. CDR1 SGDLS and CDR2 YYNGEE come from the germline V gene. The CDR3 is CASSTTGISGNTIYF. The CDR3 DNA reads as TGTGCCAGCAGCACCACAGGGATCTCTGGAAACACCATATATTTT.